This paragraph reports one TCR beta chain. Its antigen is as yet unknown. This specimen belongs to a study of cytomegalovirus exposure and HLA in healthy donors. Findings of the study overall: According to the study, some 160 TCR beta chains were cytomegalovirus-associated. Confirmation was obtained in vitro that a few CMV-associated chains are specific for CMV antigens.

Donors came from a validation cohort of approximately 110 subjects, distinct from the first 666-subject cohort. This CDR3 contains 16 residues. V lost 3 bases to trimming and J lost 0 bases; unmatched junction nucleotides: 5. Germline values: CDR1 SGDLS, CDR2 YYNGEE. Sequencing used immunoSEQ multiplex PCR; TCRdb keeps in-frame clones, though not all of them. The profile shows 70,000 to 75,000 clones, roughly 94% of them singletons. Input material: PBMCs. The receptor comes from a man aged 18-30 years in good health and CMV-seropositive. This chain links TRBV9 with TRBJ2-1, with 8 positions matching TRBD1. This CDR3 reads CASSDGQGSSYNEQFF. The CDR3, as DNA: TGTGCCAGCAGCGACGGACAGGGAAGCTCCTACAATGAGCAGTTCTTC.